This T cell receptor (beta chain) was observed in a study of T-cell reconstitution after alpha-beta-depleted transplantation in children. With V trimmed by 0 bases and J by 4 bases, 4 bases remained unmatched. The germline V gene has CDR1 LGHNA and CDR2 YSLEER. The CDR3 has 15 amino acids. This clonotype appeared many times. Unique molecular identifiers were incorporated during preparation of the TCRbeta library. TCRdb re-called the PCR reads with MiXCR, one entry per CDR3 protein. The sample consists of approximately 490,000 distinct CDR3 sequences, around 12% of them appearing once. The V call is TRBV4-3, the J call TRBJ2-7, with 9 bases fitting TRBD1. Sequences were derived from PBMCs from the stem cell graft donor, sampled from the stem cell graft. This receptor was taken from a human donor who donated a stem cell graft to a child with combined immunodeficiency. CDR3 region: CASSQEGQGFYEQYF. The CDR3 DNA reads TGCGCCAGCAGCCAAGAGGGACAGGGATTTTACGAGCAGTACTTC.